One sample yielded the 10 T cell receptor beta chains listed below, sequenced in a study of blood T cell repertoires in COVID-19. Sequencing used immunoSEQ multiplex PCR; TCRdb keeps in-frame clones, though not all of them. The table shows a few hundred thousand clones, with approximately 90% occurring only once. Input material: PBMCs or T cells enriched from blood (not recorded which). The receptors here all came from a woman between 35 and 50 years old with acute COVID-19.

J is TRBJ2-1 and V is TRBV27; 8 bases are shared with TRBD2. The CDR3 loop spans 14 amino acids. Germline CDR1 is MNHEY and CDR2 is SMNVEV (reference sequence). With V trimmed by 6 bases and J by 4 bases, 5 bases remained unmatched. CDR3 sequence reads: CASREREWYNEQFF. CDR3 DNA: TGTGCCAGCAGGGAGCGGGAGTGGTACAATGAGCAGTTCTTC.

This chain links TRBV24-1 with TRBJ2-1; 7 bases line up with TRBD2. V shed 4 bases, J shed 8 bases, and the junction held 13 bases outside the gene matches. The CDR3 has 16 residues. The germline CDR1 and CDR2 sequences are KGHDR and SFDVKD. Here the CDR3 DNA reads TGTGCCACCAGTGACCCCGGGGAGCGGGGCCATGATGAGCAGTTCTTC. Encoded protein: CATSDPGERGHDEQFF.

This rearrangement joins TRBV18 to TRBJ1-6; TRBD1 is a possible D gene (6 bases). Germline CDR1 reads KGHSH; CDR2 reads LQKENI. V was pared by 3 bases and J by 8 bases, with 14 bases between. The CDR3 extends over 15 amino acids. This chain's CDR3 is CASSPAGDGDSPLHF. The DNA for the CDR3 is TGTGCCAGCTCACCTGCAGGGGACGGGGATTCACCCCTCCACTTT.

The chain combines TRBV2 with TRBJ2-7, with D unclear. CDR1 is SNHLY, CDR2 FYNNEI, per germline. There are 12 residues in the CDR3. Trimming stripped 4 bases from V and 5 bases from J, with 9 bases between. The CDR3 nucleotides are TGTGCCAGCAGTGGGCCCTCACACGAGCAGTACTTC. Protein product: CASSGPSHEQYF.

CDR3 sequence: CSASLGQGTDTQYF. The CDR3, as DNA: TGCAGTGCTAGTTTGGGACAAGGCACAGATACGCAGTATTTT. This chain joins TRBV20-1 and TRBJ2-3; perhaps TRBD1 as D (6 bases). CDR1 is DFQATT, CDR2 SNEGSKA, per germline (reference sequence). V lost 3 bases, J lost 1 base, and 11 bases lay in between. The CDR3 consists of 14 residues.

The CDR3 loop is CAISGGLAAYNEQFF. The CDR3 nucleotides read TGTGCCATCAGTGGTGGACTAGCTGCCTACAATGAGCAGTTCTTC. The chain recombines TRBV10-3 with TRBJ2-1; 8 bases are a match to TRBD2. CDR1 ENHRY and CDR2 SYGVKD come from the germline V gene. V gave up 4 bases and J gave up 2 bases; unmatched junction bases: 4. The CDR3 runs 15 residues.

The chain employs TRBV30 and TRBJ1-4, with no clear D. Germline CDR1 GTSNPN, CDR2 SVGIG (reference sequence). The CDR3 runs to 11 residues. The V and J ends lost 1 base and 8 bases respectively, with 5 bases between them. The CDR3 loop is CAWSAREKLFF. In nucleotides, the CDR3 is TGTGCCTGGAGTGCACGGGAAAAACTGTTTTTT.

This rearrangement joins TRBV9 to TRBJ2-1; TRBD2 aligns across 9 bases. After removal of 1 base from V and 8 bases from J, the junction contained 13 bases not matched to a gene. The germline V gene encodes CDR1 SGDLS and CDR2 YYNGEE. The CDR3 contains 17 residues. The CDR3 sequence is CASSVTRFLAGRDEQFF. In nucleotides, the CDR3 is TGTGCCAGCAGCGTAACCCGGTTCCTAGCGGGAAGGGATGAGCAGTTCTTC.

V usage is TRBV19 and J usage is TRBJ1-2; D perhaps matches TRBD1 (5 bases). Looked up from germline, CDR1 is LNHDA and CDR2 is SQIVND (reference sequence). This CDR3 is built from 13 residues. Trimming cost V 6 bases and J 7 bases, with 15 bases left between them. CDR3 loop: CASSLPGTIGYTF. The CDR3 DNA reads as TGTGCCAGTAGCCTACCAGGGACTATTGGCTACACCTTC.

The rearrangement joins TRBV15 to TRBJ2-7; no clear D gene. CDR3 length: 14 residues. The ends were cut back, 0 bases at V and 6 bases at J, with 12 bases in the middle. The germline V gene has CDR1 LNHNV and CDR2 YYDKDF (reference sequence). In nucleotides, the CDR3 is TGTGCCACCAGCAGAGATTCGGGTTTCGGCGAGCAGTACGTC. Its protein product is CATSRDSGFGEQYV.